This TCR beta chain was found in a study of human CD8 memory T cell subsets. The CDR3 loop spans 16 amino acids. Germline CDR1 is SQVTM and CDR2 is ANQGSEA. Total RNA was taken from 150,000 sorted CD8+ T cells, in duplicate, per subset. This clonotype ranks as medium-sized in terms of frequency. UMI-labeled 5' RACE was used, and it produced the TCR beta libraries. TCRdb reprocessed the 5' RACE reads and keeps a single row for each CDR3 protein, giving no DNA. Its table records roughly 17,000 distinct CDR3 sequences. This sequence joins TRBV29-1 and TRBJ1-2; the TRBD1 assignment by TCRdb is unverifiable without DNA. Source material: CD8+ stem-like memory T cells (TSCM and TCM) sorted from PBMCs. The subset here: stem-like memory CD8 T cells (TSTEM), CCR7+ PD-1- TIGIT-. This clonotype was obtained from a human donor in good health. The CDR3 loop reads CSVEGDGRKTNYGYTF.